These 22 T cell receptor beta chains were all obtained from the same sample, sequenced in a study of CD8+ T cells in alopecia areata. As to treatment: oral pan-JAK inhibitor, 5-10 mg twice daily. Extracted from the samples, RNA was reverse transcribed into cDNA to serve as the sequencing template. Data came from immunoSEQ multiplex PCR; TCRdb stores just in-frame clones and leaves some out. This repertoire shows roughly 190,000 clones, 50% to 70% found once; its top ten account for approximately 1.3%. Material: CD4+ T cells sorted from blood, obtained between weeks 47 and 50, from a patient treated with tofacitinib. The source is a human donor with alopecia areata.

This clone was recorded once. The chain carries TRBV29-1 and TRBJ2-3; 10 bases fit TRBD1. CDR1 SQVTM and CDR2 ANQGSEA come from the germline V gene. V dropped 5 bases and J dropped 8; count of bases not matched to a gene: 7. The CDR3 extends over 13 amino acids. CDR3 in amino acids: CSVMGQGQGTQYF. The DNA of the CDR3 is TGCAGCGTTATGGGACAGGGGCAGGGTACGCAGTATTTT.

V and J are TRBV30 and TRBJ2-3; D is perhaps TRBD2 (5 bases). The CDR3 spans 11 residues. CDR1 GTSNPN and CDR2 SVGIG come from the germline V gene (reference sequence). The V end was cut by 7 bases, the J end by 1 base, with 6 bases between. CDR3 nucleotide sequence: TGTGCCTCGCGGGGCACAGATACGCAGTATTTT. Amino acid sequence: CASRGTDTQYF.

There are a few counts of this clone. The J gene is TRBJ2-2, the V gene TRBV29-1; D call uncertain. The V gene lost 4 bases and the J gene lost 0 bases, with 9 bases spanning the gap. Germline loops: CDR1 SQVTM, CDR2 ANQGSEA. The CDR3 runs 14 residues. The CDR3, as DNA: TGCAGCGTTGGGTCCCTTCCGAACACCGGGGAGCTGTTTTTT. It translates to CSVGSLPNTGELFF.

The chain combines TRBV7-2 with TRBJ1-1; weak D call: TRBD1 (6 bases). V gave up 5 bases and J gave up 7 bases, with 20 bases separating them. The CDR3 is 15 amino acids. The V gene's germline CDR1 is SGHTA and CDR2 FQGNSA. The CDR3 here is CASSPARGGVGEAFF. DNA for the CDR3: TGTGCCAGCAGCCCGGCGAGGGGGGGCGTGGGTGAAGCTTTCTTT.

This rearrangement joins TRBV7-8 to TRBJ2-7; D is perhaps TRBD1 (6 bases). The CDR3 is 15 residues long. Germline-derived CDR1 and CDR2 are SGHVS and FQNEAQ. Between the trimmed V and J ends, which lost 5 bases and 0 bases, there was a span of 14 bases. CDR3 residues: CASSPTGRISYEQYF. CDR3 bases: TGTGCCAGCAGCCCAACAGGGCGGATCTCCTACGAGCAGTACTTC.

The rearrangement joins TRBV30 to TRBJ1-1; D ambiguous. V was clipped by 2 bases and J by 1 base, with 5 bases between them. The CDR3 has 12 amino acids. The germline V gene has CDR1 GTSNPN and CDR2 SVGIG (reference sequence). CDR3 in DNA: TGTGCCTGGAGTCCGTGGAACACTGAAGCTTTCTTT. Translated: CAWSPWNTEAFF. The whole variable domain, filled in from reference TRBV30 and TRBJ1-1, reads SQTIHQWPATLVQPVGSPLSLECTVEGTSNPNLYWYRQAAGRGLQLLFYSVGIGQISSEVPQNLSASRPQDRQFILSSKKLLLSDSGFYLCAWSPWNTEAFFGQGTRLTVV.

The genes are TRBV30 and TRBJ1-2, with D hard to call. The CDR3 consists of 11 residues. Looked up from germline, CDR1 is GTSNPN and CDR2 is SVGIG (reference sequence). Trimming pared 4 bases from V and 1 base from J, leaving 4 bases between. In DNA, the CDR3 is TGTGCCTGGAAAATTAACTATGGCTACACCTTC. Translating gives CAWKINYGYTF.

This clone was found a few times. This chain uses TRBV7-9 with TRBJ2-3, with 8 bases identical to TRBD2. CDR3 size: 16 residues. Germline V gene data show CDR1 as SEHNR and CDR2 as FQNEAQ (reference sequence). V gave up 5 bases and J gave up 1 base; unmatched junction bases: 8. The CDR3 DNA follows: TGTGCCAGCAGCCCTTACCCCGGGGGGGGCACAGATACGCAGTATTTT. Amino acids: CASSPYPGGGTDTQYF.

The chain uses TRBV6-5 and TRBJ1-2; TRBD1 aligns across 8 bases. The CDR3 runs to 15 residues. Germline CDR1 and CDR2: MNHEY and SVGAGI. V gave up 4 bases and J gave up 7 bases; unmatched junction bases: 11. CDR3 sequence (DNA): TGTGCCAGCAGTTTTCGTGGACAGGGCTCTTCTGGCTACACCTTC. It codes for CASSFRGQGSSGYTF.

This chain joins TRBV23-1 and TRBJ1-2, with D perhaps TRBD1 (6 bases). TRBV23-1 is placed among ORFs of uncertain function. The V end lost 6 bases, the J end lost 3 bases, and 17 bases lay between the germline ends. This CDR3 is built from 15 residues. The CDR3 DNA reads as TGCGCCAGCAGGGTTACAGGGCGAGCCGACTATGGCTACACCTTC. Translating it yields CASRVTGRADYGYTF.

V and J are TRBV30 and TRBJ1-3; D unclear. Germline loops: CDR1 GTSNPN, CDR2 SVGIG (reference sequence). V lost 3 bases, J lost 1 base, and 4 bases lay in between. The CDR3 contains 12 residues. CDR3 coding DNA: TGTGCCTGGAGCCAATCTGGAAACACCATATATTTT. Amino acids: CAWSQSGNTIYF.

V usage is TRBV25-1 and J usage is TRBJ2-7; the D gene is possibly TRBD2 (5 bases). V was cut by 5 bases and J by 4 bases, with 15 bases left in between. Germline CDR1 and CDR2: MGHDK and SYGVNS. The CDR3 has 14 residues. This CDR3 reads CASSRTGTFYEQYF. For the CDR3, the DNA is TGTGCCAGCAGTAGGACGGGAACTTTTTACGAGCAGTACTTC.

The rearrangement uses TRBV13 and TRBJ2-1; 10 bases match TRBD2. There are 17 residues in the CDR3. CDR1 is PRHDT, CDR2 FYEKMQ, per germline (reference sequence). Trimming at V came to 3 bases and at J to 0 bases, leaving 5 bases not matched to a gene. DNA of the CDR3: TGTGCCAGCAGCTTCGTGGCTAGCGGGAGCTCCTACAATGAGCAGTTCTTC. As protein: CASSFVASGSSYNEQFF.

V usage is TRBV29-1 and J usage is TRBJ2-6, with a tentative D call TRBD1 (5 bases). V gave up 5 bases and J gave up 1 base, with 12 bases separating them. The germline gives CDR1 SQVTM, CDR2 ANQGSEA. The CDR3 is 15 amino acids. CDR3: CSVQGTISGANVLTF. CDR3 bases: TGCAGCGTTCAGGGTACAATATCTGGGGCCAACGTCCTGACTTTC.

This clone was seen more than once but under ten times. Written as DNA, the CDR3 is TGTGCCAGCAGCTATGCGGACAGGCAAAGTTTGGATACGCAGTATTTT. This codes for CASSYADRQSLDTQYF. The chain links TRBV5-6 to TRBJ2-3; 7 positions agree with TRBD1. The CDR3 is 16 residues long. Germline CDR1 SGHDT, CDR2 YYEEEE. V lost 3 bases to trimming and J lost 6 bases; unmatched junction nucleotides: 13.

This clone was seen only a few times. This sequence joins TRBV7-9 and TRBJ2-7, with a possible D match to TRBD1 (6 bases). Looked up from germline, CDR1 is SEHNR and CDR2 is FQNEAQ (reference sequence). This CDR3 spans 12 amino acids. Trimming took off 3 bases at V and 6 bases at J, with 9 bases between the two ends. Written as DNA, the CDR3 is TGTGCCAGCAGCTTTAGCAGGGGCGAGCAGTACTTC. Protein product: CASSFSRGEQYF.

In regard to this clone: Different DNA sequences within this sample yield the same CDR3. V usage is TRBV5-1 and J usage is TRBJ2-3; maybe TRBD1 (6 bases). Trimming removed 4 bases from V and 0 bases from J, with 9 bases in between. CDR1 and CDR2 (germline): SGHRS, YFSETQ. The CDR3 runs 14 residues. The CDR3 sequence: CASSPGGSTDTQYF. The CDR3 DNA is TGCGCCAGCAGCCCTGGGGGCAGCACAGATACGCAGTATTTT.

The chain combines TRBV20-1 with TRBJ2-3; D is ambiguous. V lost 5 bases and J 9 bases, leaving 12 bases between the germline ends. The CDR3 totals 11 residues. Germline CDR1 DFQATT, CDR2 SNEGSKA (reference sequence). CDR3 protein: CSAADLPTQYF. The CDR3 nucleotides read TGCAGTGCTGCGGACCTTCCCACGCAGTATTTT.

The V call is TRBV7-2, the J call TRBJ1-4; D is unclear. Germline V gene data show CDR1 as SGHTA and CDR2 as FQGNSA. Trimming removed 4 bases at V and 8 bases at J, with 14 bases between. The CDR3 runs 14 residues. DNA of the CDR3: TGTGCCAGCAGCTCCACTGGACGGGCCGAAAAACTGTTTTTT. Translated, it gives CASSSTGRAEKLFF.

This clone turned up a few times. The CDR3 nucleotides read TGTGCCAGCAGTTTATTAGGGGTAGAGCAGTTCTTC. Amino acid sequence: CASSLLGVEQFF. The V call is TRBV28, the J call TRBJ2-1; TRBD1 is a possible D gene (5 bases). The CDR3 contains 12 residues. With 1 base removed from V and 10 bases from J, the gap between germline ends came to 8 bases. Germline lookup yields CDR1 MDHEN and CDR2 SYDVKM.

This chain links TRBV18 with TRBJ1-1; D call uncertain. V lost 6 bases and J 4 bases, leaving 18 bases between the germline ends. This CDR3 has 15 amino acids. Germline V gene lookup returns CDR1 KGHSH and CDR2 LQKENI. CDR3 region: CASSPWEDLGTEAFF. The CDR3 DNA reads as TGTGCCAGCTCCCCCTGGGAGGATTTGGGCACTGAAGCTTTCTTT.

In regard to this clone: Sequence at one end of the junction differs from germline and may be a read error. The V gene is TRBV29-1, the J gene TRBJ1-1; no clear D gene. CDR1 is SQVTM, CDR2 ANQGSEA, per germline. The CDR3 sequence is 13 residues long. Here the CDR3 reads CSVEDIANTEAFF. The CDR3 DNA sequence: TGCAGCGTAGAAGACATAGCGAACACTGAAGCTTTCTTT.